The sequence of this T cell receptor beta chain was determined in a study of T cell changes during pregnancy in multiple sclerosis. Some clones are missing from TCRdb's copy, which holds only in-frame ones; the method was immunoSEQ multiplex PCR. This table has more than 35,000 clones, approximately 90% appearing once. CDR1 and CDR2 from the germline V gene are SNHLY and FYNNEI. The CDR3 sequence is 15 residues long. V shed 4 bases and J shed 1 base, with 14 bases lying between them. This specimen was CD8+ T cells from peripheral blood mononuclear cells, taken after pregnancy. This receptor was identified in a female donor in good health, enrolled as a control in a pregnancy study. The V and J genes are TRBV2 and TRBJ2-7; possible D gene TRBD1, 6 bases. CDR3 region: CASSVKETGSYEQYF. CDR3 coding DNA: TGTGCCAGCAGTGTTAAGGAGACAGGATCCTACGAGCAGTACTTC.